This TCR beta chain comes out of a study of cytomegalovirus exposure and HLA in healthy donors. Germline CDR1 and CDR2: SGHDN and FVKESK. V gave up 5 bases and J gave up 4 bases, with 20 bases separating them. The CDR3 covers 16 residues. The PCR was carried out with 60 Vbeta primers and 13 Jbeta primers. Data came from immunoSEQ multiplex PCR; TCRdb stores just in-frame clones and leaves some out. The sample contains approximately 190,000 clones, roughly 90% of which appear only once. The source material was PBMCs. The clonotype was recovered from a boy younger than 10 in good health and CMV-seronegative. The chain uses TRBV14 and TRBJ1-2; D gene unclear. Here the CDR3 DNA reads TGTGCCAGCAGCTACCGGACCGTGGGAGAGGTCTATGGCTACACCTTC. Its protein product is CASSYRTVGEVYGYTF.